The present T cell receptor (beta chain) was sequenced within a study of cytomegalovirus exposure and HLA in healthy donors. Study-wide points: Later analysis identified about 17,000 TCR beta sequences associated with HLA alleles, using a false discovery rate threshold of 0.05. Cytomegalovirus-associated status was assigned to 150 to 200 TCR beta chains.

Per the germline V gene, CDR1 is KGHSH and CDR2 is LQKENI. The V and J ends lost 3 bases and 4 bases respectively, with 10 bases between them. The CDR3 is made up of 14 amino acids. The PCR made use of 60 Vbeta and 13 Jbeta primers. Some clones are missing from TCRdb's copy, which holds only in-frame ones; the method was immunoSEQ multiplex PCR. The table has about 140,000 clones, about 76% seen once. On this clone itself: Its antigen is still unknown.

Material: PBMCs. The source is a female donor in good health and CMV-seronegative. The chain joins TRBV18 to TRBJ1-5; D is undetermined. The CDR3 loop is CASSPSGGNQPQHF. CDR3 DNA: TGTGCCAGCTCACCCTCGGGAGGGAATCAGCCCCAGCATTTT.